This TCR beta chain was captured in a study of STAT5B mutations in CD4+ large granular lymphocyte leukemia. The protocol was immunoSEQ multiplex PCR, while the TCRdb copy is restricted to in-frame clones and leaves out a portion. The sample yields around 21,000 clones, roughly 79% seen once. This clone has only one observation. Its antigen is as yet unknown. Per the germline V gene, CDR1 is SGHVS and CDR2 is FQNEAQ. V shed 3 bases, J shed 0 bases, and the junction held 6 bases outside the gene matches. CDR3 length: 17 residues. Findings and limits, study-wide: Data were not HLA-matched across samples.

The V call is TRBV7-8, the J call TRBJ1-4; 8 bases are a match to TRBD1. Sequencing was carried out using CD4+ T cells from blood buffy coats. The receptor was derived from a human donor in good health. The CDR3 here is CASSFGTGRATNEKLFF. The DNA for the CDR3 is TGTGCCAGCAGCTTCGGGACAGGCCGTGCAACTAATGAAAAACTGTTTTTT.